Below, 5 T cell receptor beta chains from the same sample are listed, as sequenced in a study of regulatory T cells in long-lasting Graves disease. Building the TCR beta libraries relied on iRepertoire HTBI primers, and CDR3 regions underwent Arm-PCR. MiXCR was run by TCRdb on the multiplex PCR reads, yielding one entry per CDR3 protein. Seen here are approximately 380,000 distinct CDR3 sequences, roughly 20% observed once, and the top ten hold around 21%. Time point indicated: persistent/refractory GD, antithyroid drugs over 5 years with positive TRAb. Extracted RNA from PBMCs served as the source of the TCR library. Sequencing used peripheral blood mononuclear cells (PBMCs), obtained when the disease was refractory, from a patient treated with antithyroid drugs. The receptors originated from a female donor with Graves disease.

The CDR3 region is CAISEPTRTGKGYTF. DNA of the CDR3: TGTGCCATCAGTGAACCAACTCGGACAGGGAAGGGCTACACCTTC. The chain carries TRBV10-3 and TRBJ1-2, with 8 bases lining up with TRBD1. The CDR3 is made up of 15 amino acids. Germline-derived CDR1 and CDR2 are ENHRY and SYGVKD. Germline trimming cut 3 bases from V and 8 bases from J; bases unmatched to any gene: 11.

In its sample, this clonotype was seen a few times. The chain combines TRBV6-1 with TRBJ2-1; perhaps TRBD2 as D (5 bases). Germline CDR1 reads MNHNS; CDR2 reads SASEGT. CDR3 length: 14 amino acids. Trimming pared 6 bases from V and 5 bases from J, leaving 14 bases between. The CDR3 nucleotides read TGTGCCAGCAGCCAGGTGGACTGGCACAATGAGCAGTTCTTC. Translation gives CASSQVDWHNEQFF.

This clonotype has only a few counts. This chain joins TRBV10-3 and TRBJ2-6; the D is unclear. V lost 3 bases to trimming and J lost 0 bases, with 9 bases between them. This CDR3 comprises 16 residues. Germline assignment: CDR1 ENHRY and CDR2 SYGVKD. DNA of the CDR3: TGTGCCATCAGTGATCACTTTAGCTCTGGGGCCAACGTCCTGACTTTC. It yields the protein CAISDHFSSGANVLTF.

This clonotype occurred many times. The chain uses TRBV7-2 and TRBJ2-7; maybe TRBD2 (5 bases). Per the germline V gene, CDR1 is SGHTA and CDR2 is FQGNSA. This CDR3 has 15 residues. V gave up 1 base and J gave up 3 bases, with 13 bases separating them. The CDR3 nucleotides read TGTGCCAGCAGCTTAGGCGGGCTTAACCTCTACGAGCAGTACTTC. This encodes CASSLGGLNLYEQYF. Full variable domain (rest looked up from reference TRBV7-2 and TRBJ2-7): GAGVSQSPSNKVTEKGKDVELRCDPISGHTALYWYRQSLGQGLEFLIYFQGNSAPDKSGLPSDRFSAERTGGSVSTLTIQRTQQEDSAVYLCASSLGGLNLYEQYFGPGTRLTVT.

This clonotype showed up just a few times. This chain uses TRBV7-2 with TRBJ2-7; D is undetermined. The V end was cut by 0 bases, the J end by 4 bases, with 13 bases between. The CDR3 has 15 residues. Germline CDR1 is SGHTA and CDR2 is FQGNSA. The DNA for the CDR3 is TGTGCCAGCAGCTTAGCCCCCTTGGGATTTTACGAGCAGTACTTC. It encodes CASSLAPLGFYEQYF.